The 17 T cell receptor beta chains presented below share a single source sample, sequenced in a study of T cell changes during pregnancy in multiple sclerosis (dated by TCRdb to the late 2010s). The library was made by the immunoSEQ multiplex PCR assay. The source is immuneACCESS, and TCRdb retained only in-frame sequences with V and J called. Part of the clones is not carried over; for the studies checked, unresolved V genes explain less than half of this, and the remainder is unexplained. The sample records roughly 69,000 clones, approximately 90% of which are singletons. The ten largest clones take up approximately 1.4% of the sample. The sample was peripheral blood, taken in the second trimester of pregnancy. The receptor set was obtained from a female donor with multiple sclerosis, enrolled in a pregnancy study.

This chain links TRBV19 with TRBJ1-5, with a possible D match to TRBD1 (5 bases). CDR1 and CDR2 from the germline V gene are LNHDA and SQIVND (reference sequence). The CDR3 runs to 15 residues. Trimming shortened V by 2 bases and J by 3 bases, and 11 bases separated the two germline ends. The CDR3: CASSINRGDNQPQHF. CDR3 DNA sequence: TGTGCCAGTAGTATAAATAGGGGTGACAATCAGCCCCAGCATTTT. Using reference TRBV19 and TRBJ1-5 for the parts outside the CDR3, the full variable domain is DGGITQSPKYLFRKEGQNVTLSCEQNLNHDAMYWYRQDPGQGLRLIYYSQIVNDFQKGDIAEGYSVSREKKESFPLTVTSAQKNPTAFYLCASSINRGDNQPQHFGDGTRLSIL.

The chain employs TRBV29-1 and TRBJ1-5; D unclear. The length of the CDR3 is 9 residues. V shed 8 bases and J shed 4 bases, with 3 bases lying between them. Germline loops: CDR1 SQVTM, CDR2 ANQGSEA. Here the CDR3 reads CSLNQPQHF. CDR3 coding DNA: TGCAGCCTAAATCAGCCCCAGCATTTT. Full variable domain (remainder filled in from reference TRBV29-1 and TRBJ1-5): SAVISQKPSRDICQRGTSLTIQCQVDSQVTMMFWYRQQPGQSLTLIATANQGSEATYESGFVIDKFPISRPNLTFSTLTVSNMSPEDSSIYLCSLNQPQHFGDGTRLSIL.

The CDR3 coding sequence is TGTGCTAGTGGTACTCTGGGACACGCGAACACTGAAGCTTTCTTT. Protein: CASGTLGHANTEAFF. The chain is built from TRBV12-5 and TRBJ1-1, with a weak D call TRBD1 (6 bases). V lost 5 bases and J lost 1, with 14 bases in between. The CDR3 has 15 residues. Germline-derived CDR1 and CDR2 are LGHNT and FRNRAP. Full variable domain (remainder filled in from reference TRBV12-5 and TRBJ1-1): DARVTQTPRHKVTEMGQEVTMRCQPILGHNTVFWYRQTMMQGLELLAYFRNRAPLDDSGMPKDRFSAEMPDATLATLKIQPSEPRDSAVYFCASGTLGHANTEAFFGQGTRLTVV.

The chain couples TRBV27 to TRBJ1-5; 7 bases agree with TRBD1. CDR1 and CDR2 (germline): MNHEY, SMNVEV (reference sequence). This CDR3 has 19 residues. J gave up 6 bases and V 6 bases, and 23 bases lay outside the gene matches. In DNA, the CDR3 is TGTGCCAGCAGAAAACTATCGGACAGGCTTTGGTCTAGTAGTCAGCCCCAGCATTTT. The encoded protein is CASRKLSDRLWSSSQPQHF.

The V gene is TRBV6-5, the J gene TRBJ1-1, with D maybe TRBD1 (6 bases). V was pared by 6 bases and J by 1 base, with 9 bases between. Germline CDR1 reads MNHEY; CDR2 reads SVGAGI. This CDR3 has 13 residues. The CDR3 nucleotides are TGTGCCAGCAGACAGGGTTGGAACACTGAAGCTTTCTTT. This gives the protein CASRQGWNTEAFF.

This chain joins TRBV7-2 and TRBJ2-7, with D maybe TRBD1 (5 bases). The CDR3 spans 15 residues. V dropped 5 bases and J dropped 1 base, with 15 bases sitting between them. CDR1 and CDR2 from the germline V gene are SGHTA and FQGNSA. CDR3 protein: CASSQPGLLSYEQYF. Here the CDR3 DNA reads TGTGCCAGCAGCCAGCCAGGGTTACTTTCCTACGAGCAGTACTTC.

V is TRBV6-1 and J is TRBJ1-1, with 7 bases matching TRBD1. Germline V gene sequence: CDR1 MNHNS, CDR2 SASEGT. The CDR3 loop spans 13 amino acids. The J segment lost 3 bases and the V segment lost 8 bases, leaving 6 bases of the junction unmatched. CDR3 sequence: CASPRGRDTEAFF. The DNA of the CDR3 is TGTGCCAGCCCAAGGGGGCGGGACACTGAAGCTTTCTTT.

V and J are TRBV6-5 and TRBJ2-3; 13 nucleotides agree with TRBD2. CDR1 and CDR2 (germline): MNHEY, SVGAGI. This CDR3 has 15 residues. The V and J ends lost 6 bases and 4 bases, in that order; junction bases with no gene match: 4. The CDR3 region has the DNA TGTGCCAGCAGCCGGACTAGCGGGGGCCCAGATACGCAGTATTTT. Its translation is CASSRTSGGPDTQYF.

The chain carries TRBV6-4 and TRBJ2-7, with 10 bases lining up with TRBD2. Germline V gene data show CDR1 as MRHNA and CDR2 as SNTAGT. This CDR3 spans 15 amino acids. J gave up 1 base and V 8 bases, and 8 bases lay outside the gene matches. CDR3 bases: TGTGCCAGCTGGCTCGGGACTAGCGAGTCCTACGAGCAGTACTTC. This translates into CASWLGTSESYEQYF.

The gene calls are TRBV10-1 and TRBJ2-5, with TRBD2 matching 10 bases. This CDR3 has 14 residues. Germline V lookup: CDR1 WNHNN, CDR2 SYGVQD (reference sequence). The V and J ends lost 2 bases and 5 bases, in that order; junction bases with no gene match: 2. The CDR3 reads CASSEASGSETQYF. CDR3 sequence (DNA): TGCGCCAGCAGTGAGGCTAGCGGGAGTGAGACCCAGTACTTC.

The chain combines TRBV7-9 with TRBJ1-4, with unresolved D. V shed 1 base and J shed 8 bases, with 14 bases lying between them. Germline values: CDR1 SEHNR, CDR2 FQNEAQ (reference sequence). The CDR3 has 15 amino acids. DNA of the CDR3: TGTGCCAGCAGCTTAGTCGGAGACTATGGCGAAAAACTGTTTTTT. It is translated as CASSLVGDYGEKLFF.

This clone came up once. This chain uses TRBV7-9 with TRBJ2-3; 9 bases match TRBD1. This CDR3 has 16 residues. V dropped 5 bases and J dropped 1; count of bases not matched to a gene: 7. CDR1 and CDR2 from the germline V gene are SEHNR and FQNEAQ (reference sequence). In DNA, the CDR3 is TGTGCCAGCAGCACGGGACAGGGAATCCGCACAGATACGCAGTATTTT. Amino acid sequence: CASSTGQGIRTDTQYF.

The CDR3 bases are TGTGCCTGGAGTGTACGTAGCGGGACCTACAATGAGCAGTTCTTC. Residues: CAWSVRSGTYNEQFF. V gene TRBV30 combines with J gene TRBJ2-1; 8 bases fit TRBD2. J gave up 2 bases and V 0 bases, and 3 bases lay outside the gene matches. This CDR3 is built from 15 residues. Germline V lookup: CDR1 GTSNPN, CDR2 SVGIG (reference sequence).

The CDR3: CASSLRGQGSGEQYF. CDR3 in DNA: TGTGCCAGCAGCTTGCGGGGACAGGGGTCTGGGGAGCAGTACTTC. The J gene is TRBJ2-7, the V gene TRBV13; TRBD1 matches 10 bases. The CDR3 spans 15 residues. Looked up from germline, CDR1 is PRHDT and CDR2 is FYEKMQ (reference sequence). V was pared by 3 bases and J by 7 bases, with 9 bases of the junction left unmatched.

V is TRBV19 and J is TRBJ1-2; possibly TRBD1 for D (5 bases). V was trimmed by 5 bases and J by 4 bases, leaving 17 bases between them. The germline V gene has CDR1 LNHDA and CDR2 SQIVND (reference sequence). CDR3 length: 15 residues. The CDR3 DNA follows: TGTGCCAGTAGTTTCCGGGACTCCGTGGGCTATGGCTACACCTTC. Translated, it gives CASSFRDSVGYGYTF.

J is TRBJ1-2 and V is TRBV5-1; 12 positions match TRBD1. Germline V gene data show CDR1 as SGHRS and CDR2 as YFSETQ. The CDR3 has 15 residues. The junction had 9 bases not matched to a gene; V was cut back by 4 bases and J by 8 bases. The CDR3 coding sequence is TGCGCCAGCAGCCTTCCGGGACAGGGGGCCTTGGGCTACACCTTC. Translation gives CASSLPGQGALGYTF.

The chain joins TRBV11-3 to TRBJ2-7; TRBD1 matches at 10 bases. This CDR3 comprises 15 residues. CDR1 and CDR2 (germline): SGHNT, YENEEA. J gave up 4 bases and V 5 bases, and 8 bases lay outside the gene matches. CDR3 loop: CASSAGGQGGYEQYF. The CDR3 nucleotides read TGTGCCAGCAGCGCGGGAGGACAGGGGGGGTACGAGCAGTACTTC.